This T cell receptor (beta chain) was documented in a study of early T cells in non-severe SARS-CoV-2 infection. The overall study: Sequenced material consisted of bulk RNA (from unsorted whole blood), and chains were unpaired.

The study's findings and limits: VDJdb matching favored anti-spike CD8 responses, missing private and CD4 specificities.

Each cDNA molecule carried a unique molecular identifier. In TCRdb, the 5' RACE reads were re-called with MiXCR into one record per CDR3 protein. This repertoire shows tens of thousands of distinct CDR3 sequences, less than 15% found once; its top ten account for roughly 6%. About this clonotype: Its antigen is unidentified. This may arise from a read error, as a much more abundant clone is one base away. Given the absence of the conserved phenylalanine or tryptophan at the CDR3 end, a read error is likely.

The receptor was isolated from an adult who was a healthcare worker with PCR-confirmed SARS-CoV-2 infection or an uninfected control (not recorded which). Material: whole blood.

The CDR3 loop is CASSTSAAGGQNIQYL. CDR3 bases: TGTGCCAGCAGTACATCCGCAGCGGGGGGGCAAAACATTCAGTACCTC. The rearrangement links TRBV6-2 or TRBV6-3 to TRBJ2-4, with TRBD2 matching 10 bases. The CDR3 extends over 16 amino acids. Germline V CDR1 and CDR2: MNHEY, SVGEGT. V was clipped by 5 bases and J by 5 bases; unmatched bases: 9.